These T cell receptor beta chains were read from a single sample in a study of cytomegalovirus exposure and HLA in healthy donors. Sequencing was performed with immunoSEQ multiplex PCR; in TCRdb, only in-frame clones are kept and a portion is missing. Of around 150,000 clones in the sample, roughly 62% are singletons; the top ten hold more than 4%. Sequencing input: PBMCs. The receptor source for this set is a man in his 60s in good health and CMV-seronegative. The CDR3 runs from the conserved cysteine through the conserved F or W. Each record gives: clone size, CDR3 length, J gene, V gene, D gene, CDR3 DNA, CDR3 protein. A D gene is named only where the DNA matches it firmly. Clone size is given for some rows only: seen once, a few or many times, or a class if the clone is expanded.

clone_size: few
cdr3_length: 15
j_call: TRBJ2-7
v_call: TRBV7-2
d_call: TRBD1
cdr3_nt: TGTGCCAGCAGCTCTCGGACAGGGGAAGAATACGAGCAGTACTTC
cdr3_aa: CASSSRTGEEYEQYF

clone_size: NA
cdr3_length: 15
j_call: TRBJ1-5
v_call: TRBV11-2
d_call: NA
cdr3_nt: TGTGCCAGCAGCCCGGACAGCTATAGCAATCAGCCCCAGCATTTT
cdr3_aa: CASSPDSYSNQPQHF

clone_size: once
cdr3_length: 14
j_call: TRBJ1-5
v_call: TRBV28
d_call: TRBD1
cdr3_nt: TGTGCCAGCACCGGACAGGGAAGGGATCAGCCCCAGCATTTT
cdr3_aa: CASTGQGRDQPQHF

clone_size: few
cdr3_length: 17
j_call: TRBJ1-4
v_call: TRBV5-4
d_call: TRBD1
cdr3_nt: TGTGCCAGCAGCTTGGCACAGGGGGCAGCAACTAATGAAAAACTGTTTTTT
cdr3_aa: CASSLAQGAATNEKLFF

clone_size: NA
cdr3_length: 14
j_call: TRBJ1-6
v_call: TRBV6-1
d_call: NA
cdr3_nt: TGTGCCAGCAGTGAACAGGGTAGGAATTCACCCCTCCACTTT
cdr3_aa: CASSEQGRNSPLHF

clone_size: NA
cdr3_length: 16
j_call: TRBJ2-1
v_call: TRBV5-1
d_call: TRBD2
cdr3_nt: TGCGCCAGCAGCTCGTTAAGCGGGAGGGCCGGATGGGAGCAGTTCTTC
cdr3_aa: CASSSLSGRAGWEQFF

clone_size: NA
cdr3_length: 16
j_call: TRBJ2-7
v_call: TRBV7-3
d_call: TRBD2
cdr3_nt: TGTGCCAGCAGCTTATTGGAGCGGGAGAACTCCTACGAGCAGTACTTC
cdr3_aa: CASSLLERENSYEQYF

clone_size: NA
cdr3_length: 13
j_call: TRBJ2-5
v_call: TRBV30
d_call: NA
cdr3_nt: TGTGCCTGGAAGCGAGACAGTGAAGAGACCCAGTACTTC
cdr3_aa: CAWKRDSEETQYF

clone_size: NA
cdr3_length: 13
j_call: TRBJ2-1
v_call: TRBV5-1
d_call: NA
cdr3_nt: TGCGCCAGCAGCTTGGGCGTGAGGGATGAGCAGTTCTTC
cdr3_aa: CASSLGVRDEQFF

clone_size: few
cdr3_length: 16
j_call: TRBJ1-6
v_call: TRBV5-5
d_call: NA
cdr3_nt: TGTGCCAGCAGCTTGTCGCCTCCCAGGGACTATTCACCCCTCCACTTT
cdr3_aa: CASSLSPPRDYSPLHF

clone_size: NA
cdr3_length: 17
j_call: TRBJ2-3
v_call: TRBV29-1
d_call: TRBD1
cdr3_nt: TGCAGCGTTGAAAACCCCGGACAGGGGGCGAGCACAGATACGCAGTATTTT
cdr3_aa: CSVENPGQGASTDTQYF

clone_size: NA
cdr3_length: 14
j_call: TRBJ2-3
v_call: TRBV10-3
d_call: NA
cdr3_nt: TGTGCCATCAGTGATTTGTCCTCCGCAGATACGCAGTATTTT
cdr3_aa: CAISDLSSADTQYF

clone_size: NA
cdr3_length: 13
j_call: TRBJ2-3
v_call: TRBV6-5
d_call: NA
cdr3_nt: TGTGCCAGCAGCAAGGCGGGTACAGATACGCAGTATTTT
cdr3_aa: CASSKAGTDTQYF

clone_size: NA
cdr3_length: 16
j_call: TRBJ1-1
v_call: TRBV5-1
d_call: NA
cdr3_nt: TGCGCCAGCAGCTTGGGGGGGGTCGGGGTGAACACTGAAGCTTTCTTT
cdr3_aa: CASSLGGVGVNTEAFF

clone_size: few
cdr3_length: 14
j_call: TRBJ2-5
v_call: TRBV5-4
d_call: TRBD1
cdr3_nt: TGTGCCAGCAGCTTAGACAGGGCCCAAGAGACCCAGTACTTC
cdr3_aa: CASSLDRAQETQYF

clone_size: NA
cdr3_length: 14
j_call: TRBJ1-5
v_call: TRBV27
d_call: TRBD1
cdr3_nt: TGTGCCAGCAGTTTTGGACAGGTCAATCAGCCCCAGCATTTT
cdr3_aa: CASSFGQVNQPQHF

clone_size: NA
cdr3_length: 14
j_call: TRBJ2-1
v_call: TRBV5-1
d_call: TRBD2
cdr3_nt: TGCGCCAGCAGCCAAGCGGGAGGGCCAGGTGAGCAGTTCTTC
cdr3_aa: CASSQAGGPGEQFF

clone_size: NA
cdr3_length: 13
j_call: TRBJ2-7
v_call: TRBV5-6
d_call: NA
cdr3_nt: TGTGCCAGCAGCCCACAGGGTTCCCACGAGCAGTACTTC
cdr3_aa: CASSPQGSHEQYF

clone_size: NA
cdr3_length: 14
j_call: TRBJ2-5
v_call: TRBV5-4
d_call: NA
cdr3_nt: TGTGCCAGCAGCTCCCGGACGGGGGAAGAGACCCAGTACTTC
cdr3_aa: CASSSRTGEETQYF

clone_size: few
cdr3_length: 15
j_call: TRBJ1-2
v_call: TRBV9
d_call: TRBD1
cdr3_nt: TGTGCCAGCAGCGCCGGGACAGGGGGGAACTATGGCTACACCTTC
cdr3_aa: CASSAGTGGNYGYTF

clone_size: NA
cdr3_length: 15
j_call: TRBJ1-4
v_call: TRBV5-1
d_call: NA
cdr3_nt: TGCGCCAGCAGCCCCACAGGGACAAGGAATGAAAAACTGTTTTTT
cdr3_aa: CASSPTGTRNEKLFF

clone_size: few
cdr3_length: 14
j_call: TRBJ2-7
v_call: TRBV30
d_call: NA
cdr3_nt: TGTGCCTGGAGGTTTACTAGCACGTCCTACGAGCAGTACTTC
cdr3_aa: CAWRFTSTSYEQYF

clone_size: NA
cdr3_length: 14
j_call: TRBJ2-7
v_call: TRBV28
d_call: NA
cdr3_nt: TGTGCCAGCAGTTCCCCAGCTAGCTCCTACGAGCAGTACTTC
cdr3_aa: CASSSPASSYEQYF

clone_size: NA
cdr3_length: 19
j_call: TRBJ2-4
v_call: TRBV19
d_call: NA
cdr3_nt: TGTGCCAGTAGTACCCTCTTTAAGGGGGATGCCCTAGCCAAAAACATTCAGTACTTC
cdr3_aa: CASSTLFKGDALAKNIQYF

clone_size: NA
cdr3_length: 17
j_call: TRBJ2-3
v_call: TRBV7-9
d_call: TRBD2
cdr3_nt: TGTTCCAGCAGCCCATATTTATTAGCGGGAGGTGGAGATACGCAGTATTTT
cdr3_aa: CSSSPYLLAGGGDTQYF

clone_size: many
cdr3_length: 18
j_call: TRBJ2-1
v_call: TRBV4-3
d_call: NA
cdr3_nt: TGCGCCAGCAGCCAAGATCTGGGGGAGGTATCCTCCTACAATGAGCAGTTCTTC
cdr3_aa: CASSQDLGEVSSYNEQFF

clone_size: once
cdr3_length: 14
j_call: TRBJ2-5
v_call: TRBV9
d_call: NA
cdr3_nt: TGTGCCAGCAGCGGAACAGGGACCGGAGAGACCCAGTACTTC
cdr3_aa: CASSGTGTGETQYF

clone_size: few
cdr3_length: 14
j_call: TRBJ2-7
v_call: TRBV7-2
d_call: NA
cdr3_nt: TGTGCCAGCAGCGTCGGGAGACCCGGTTACGAGCAGTACTTC
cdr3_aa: CASSVGRPGYEQYF

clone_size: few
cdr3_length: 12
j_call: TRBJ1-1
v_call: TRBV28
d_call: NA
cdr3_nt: TGTGCCAGCAGTTCAGAGAACACTGAAGCTTTCTTT
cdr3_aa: CASSSENTEAFF

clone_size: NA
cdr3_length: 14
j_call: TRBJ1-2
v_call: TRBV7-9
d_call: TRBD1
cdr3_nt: TGTGCCGTTGGACCCGGACAGGGGGATAATGGCTACACCTTC
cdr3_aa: CAVGPGQGDNGYTF

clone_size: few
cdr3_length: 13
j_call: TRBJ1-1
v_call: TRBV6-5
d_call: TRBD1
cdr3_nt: TGTGCCAGCCGAATTACAGGGGCCACTGAAGCTTTCTTT
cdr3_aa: CASRITGATEAFF

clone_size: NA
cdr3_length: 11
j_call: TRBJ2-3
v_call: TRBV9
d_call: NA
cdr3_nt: TGTGCCAGCAGTGCTAGAGATACGCAGTATTTT
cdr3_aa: CASSARDTQYF

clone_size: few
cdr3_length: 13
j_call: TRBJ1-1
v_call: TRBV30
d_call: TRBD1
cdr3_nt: TGTGCCTGGAAGGGGACAGGGTGGACTGAAGCTTTCTTT
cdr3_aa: CAWKGTGWTEAFF

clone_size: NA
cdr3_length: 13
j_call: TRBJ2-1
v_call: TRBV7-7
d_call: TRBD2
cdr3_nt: TGTGCCAGCAGCTCGTCACTAGCGGGAGATCGGTTCTTC
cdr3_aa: CASSSSLAGDRFF

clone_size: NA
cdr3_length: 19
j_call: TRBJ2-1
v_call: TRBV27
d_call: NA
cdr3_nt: TGTGCCAGCAGTTTACGGGCTGGGGGGAAAGACTGGCTTAACAATGAGCAGTTCTTC
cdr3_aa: CASSLRAGGKDWLNNEQFF

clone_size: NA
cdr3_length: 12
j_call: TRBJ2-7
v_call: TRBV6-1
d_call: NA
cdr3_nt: TGTGCCAGCAGTCTGAGCGAATACGAGCAGTACTTC
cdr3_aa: CASSLSEYEQYF

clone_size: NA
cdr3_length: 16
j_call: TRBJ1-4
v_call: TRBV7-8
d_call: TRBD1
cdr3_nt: TGTGCCAGCAGCAAGGACAGGACCGCAACTAATGAAAAACTGTTTTTT
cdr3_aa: CASSKDRTATNEKLFF

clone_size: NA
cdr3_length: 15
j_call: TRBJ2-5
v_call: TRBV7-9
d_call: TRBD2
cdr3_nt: TGTGCCAGCAGCTTAGAACTAGCGGAGCTCCAGACCCAGTACTTC
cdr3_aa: CASSLELAELQTQYF

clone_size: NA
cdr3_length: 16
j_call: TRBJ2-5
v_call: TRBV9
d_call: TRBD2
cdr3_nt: TGTGCCAGCAGCGTAGCCACGGGACTAGCGGGATCGGCCCAGTACTTC
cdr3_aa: CASSVATGLAGSAQYF

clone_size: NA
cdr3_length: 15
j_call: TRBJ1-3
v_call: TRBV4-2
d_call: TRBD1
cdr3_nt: TGTGCCAGCAGCCAAGCAGGGGGCTCTGGAAACACCATATATTTT
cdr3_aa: CASSQAGGSGNTIYF

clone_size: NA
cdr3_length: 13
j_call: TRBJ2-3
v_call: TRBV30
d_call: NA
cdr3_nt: TGTGCCTGGAGTGTATCGTCTACAGATACGCAGTATTTT
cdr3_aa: CAWSVSSTDTQYF

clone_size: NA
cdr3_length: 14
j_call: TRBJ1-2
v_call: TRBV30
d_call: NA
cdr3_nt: TGTGCCTGCAAAAACGGGACTCGTAACTATGGCTACACCTTC
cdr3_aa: CACKNGTRNYGYTF

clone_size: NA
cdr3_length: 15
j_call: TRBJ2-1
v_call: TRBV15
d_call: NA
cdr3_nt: TGTGCCACCAGCAGAGACGCGGGACTTTACAATGAGCAGTTCTTC
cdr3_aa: CATSRDAGLYNEQFF

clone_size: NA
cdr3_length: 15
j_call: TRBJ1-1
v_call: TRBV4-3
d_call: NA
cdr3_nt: TGCGCCAGCAGCCAAGTCCCGGGTGGGAACACTGAAGCTTTCTTT
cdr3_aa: CASSQVPGGNTEAFF

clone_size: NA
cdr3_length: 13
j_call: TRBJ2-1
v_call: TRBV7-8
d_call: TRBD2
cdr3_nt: TGTGCCAGCATTGGGCGGGGGTACAATGAGCAGTTCTTC
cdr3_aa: CASIGRGYNEQFF

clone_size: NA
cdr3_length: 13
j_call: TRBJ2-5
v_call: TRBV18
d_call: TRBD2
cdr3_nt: TGTGCCAGCTCACCAGGCGGGAGGGAGACCCAGTACTTC
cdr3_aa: CASSPGGRETQYF

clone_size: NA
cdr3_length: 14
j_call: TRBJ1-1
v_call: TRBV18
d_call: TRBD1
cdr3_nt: TGTGCCAGCTCAACGGGACAGGGTAAAACTGAAGCTTTCTTT
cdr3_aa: CASSTGQGKTEAFF

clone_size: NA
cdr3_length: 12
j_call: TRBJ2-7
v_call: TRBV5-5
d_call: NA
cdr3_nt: TGTGCCAGCAGCTTGTCTGTCTACGAGCAGTACTTC
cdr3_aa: CASSLSVYEQYF

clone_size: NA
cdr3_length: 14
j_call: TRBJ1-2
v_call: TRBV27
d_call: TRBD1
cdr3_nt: TGTGCCAGCAGTCTAGGGGGCAGAAACTATGGCTACACCTTC
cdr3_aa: CASSLGGRNYGYTF